This is a list of T cell receptor beta chains from one sample in a study of OX40 agonist ivuxolimab in advanced cancers. Clones were read by immunoSEQ multiplex PCR, and TCRdb kept only the in-frame ones, dropping some. The sample yields 60,000 or so clones, roughly 90% seen once. Sequenced material: CD4+ or CD8+ T cells sorted from blood, taken in a trial of the OX40 agonist ivuxolimab. These TCRs come from an adult with an advanced solid tumor such as melanoma, head and neck, liver or kidney cancer. CDR3s include the opening cysteine and the closing phenylalanine or tryptophan. Only part of the rows carry a size: once, few, many, or a class if the clone is expanded.

v_gene,len,abundance,CDR3aa
TRBV5-6,14,.,CASSLVAGGSGYTF
TRBV5-1,14,.,CASRNIGPNYGYTF
TRBV20-1,10,.,CSAARDTQYF
TRBV11-2,15,.,CASSSTSGPSDEQFF
TRBV11-2,18,.,CASSTPRSGGRPGNTIYF
TRBV27,16,.,CASSLGLRTGNYGYTF
TRBV30,13,.,CAWPYRAYNEQFF
TRBV6-6,12,.,CASSYGGYGYTF
TRBV2,15,.,CASSEEGLSNQPQHF
TRBV5-1,15,.,CASRGGTTYTDTQYF
TRBV7-3,13,.,CASSAFSAGELFF
TRBV6-1,13,.,CASTVDSGNTIYF
TRBV6-1,14,.,CATERGDTNYGYTF
TRBV6-6,13,.,CASRGGQNTEAFF
TRBV28,17,.,CATTPSPGTGGSNEQFF
TRBV7-9,14,.,CASSPSGSTDTQYF
TRBV6-9,16,.,CASSPLSVARGGTQYF
TRBV5-8,13,once,CASSLDRGGEQYF
TRBV7-8,17,.,CASTVTRGGGVRETQYF
TRBV21-1,16,.,CASSNGSSRSTDTQYF
TRBV7-7,17,.,CASSLAPGQASGNTIYF
TRBV6-5,13,.,CASSYRGNTEAFF
TRBV2,14,.,CASTRTAVQETQYF
TRBV6-1,14,once,CASSLRDRHEKLFF
TRBV9,15,.,CASSPDLLLGNEQYF
TRBV11-2,16,.,CASSPGQGVANQPQHF
TRBV15,15,.,CATSKSGQAINGYTF
TRBV5-4,14,.,CASSLVGGRDTQYF
TRBV18,16,.,CASSSSRSGSGNTIYF
TRBV9,15,.,CASSVGGGFTGELFF
TRBV11-2,16,.,CASSSAGRLAKNIQYF
TRBV4-1,13,.,CASSQGGTYGQYF
TRBV19,14,.,CASGQGATNEKLFF
TRBV18,15,.,CASSPPNPVSYEQYF
TRBV19,15,.,CASSIRGQGPYEQYF
TRBV7-3,14,.,CASSATGTYNEQFF
TRBV18,16,once,CASSIDRGVRGSPLHF